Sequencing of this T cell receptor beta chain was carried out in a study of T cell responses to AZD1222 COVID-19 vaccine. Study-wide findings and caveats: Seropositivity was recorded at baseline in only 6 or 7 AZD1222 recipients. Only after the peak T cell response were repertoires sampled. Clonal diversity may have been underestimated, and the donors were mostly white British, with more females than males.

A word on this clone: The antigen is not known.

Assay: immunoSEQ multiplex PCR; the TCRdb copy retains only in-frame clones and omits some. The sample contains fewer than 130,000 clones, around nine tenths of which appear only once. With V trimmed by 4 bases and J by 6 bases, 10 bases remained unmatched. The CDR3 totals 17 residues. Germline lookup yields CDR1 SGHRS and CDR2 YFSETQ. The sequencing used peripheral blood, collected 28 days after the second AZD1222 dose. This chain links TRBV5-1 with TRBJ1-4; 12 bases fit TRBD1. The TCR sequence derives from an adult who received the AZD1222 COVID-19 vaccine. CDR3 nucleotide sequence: TGCGCCAGCAGCCAGTCCCGGGACAGGGGGCGAGATGAAAAACTGTTTTTT. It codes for CASSQSRDRGRDEKLFF. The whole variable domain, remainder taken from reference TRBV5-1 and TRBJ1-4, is KAGVTQTPRYLIKTRGQQVTLSCSPISGHRSVSWYQQTPGQGLQFLFEYFSETQRNKGNFPGRFSGRQFSNSRSEMNVSTLELGDSALYLCASSQSRDRGRDEKLFFGSGTQLSVL.